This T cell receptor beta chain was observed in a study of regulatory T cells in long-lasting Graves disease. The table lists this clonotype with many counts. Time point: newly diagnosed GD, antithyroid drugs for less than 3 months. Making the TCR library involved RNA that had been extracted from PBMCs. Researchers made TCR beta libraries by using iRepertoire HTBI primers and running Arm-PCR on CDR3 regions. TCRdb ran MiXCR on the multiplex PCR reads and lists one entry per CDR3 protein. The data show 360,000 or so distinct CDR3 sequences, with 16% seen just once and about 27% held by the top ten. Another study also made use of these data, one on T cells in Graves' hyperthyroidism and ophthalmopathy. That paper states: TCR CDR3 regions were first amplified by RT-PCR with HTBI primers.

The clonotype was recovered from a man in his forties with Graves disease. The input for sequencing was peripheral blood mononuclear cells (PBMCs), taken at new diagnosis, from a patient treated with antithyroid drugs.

CDR3 nucleotides: TGCAGTGCCAGGGGGACGGCGGGAGACACTGAAGCTTTCTTT. It specifies CSARGTAGDTEAFF. This chain uses TRBV20-1 with TRBJ1-1; 7 bases match TRBD1. Germline trimming cut 6 bases from V and 3 bases from J; bases unmatched to any gene: 10. The CDR3 is made up of 14 amino acids. CDR1 and CDR2 from the germline V gene are DFQATT and SNEGSKA (reference sequence).